The clone carrying this T cell receptor (beta chain) occurred a few times. What it recognizes is unknown. The investigators reverse transcribed all of the isolated RNA, so they sequenced expressed TCRB transcripts. Method: immunoSEQ multiplex PCR; TCRdb's copy keeps in-frame clones and lacks some. This table has 350,000 to 450,000 clones, over 9.5% appearing once. The entry originates in a study of beta chain features in type 1 diabetes. The ends were cut back, 4 bases at V and 2 bases at J, with 11 bases in the middle. Germline CDR1 reads SGHTA; CDR2 reads FQGNSA. CDR3 length: 14 residues. Study outcomes and limitations: For Type 1 diabetes patients, all four CD4+ subsets carried TCRB CDR3s that were moderately but significantly shorter.

The chain has TRBV7-2 and TRBJ2-5, with D perhaps matching TRBD2 (5 bases). This TCR was recovered from a woman in her late teens or twenties with type 1 diabetes. The sample comprised naive CD4+ T cells from blood. The CDR3, as DNA: TGTGCCAGCAGCTCCGCGAGCGGACAAGAGACCCAGTACTTC. Translation gives CASSSASGQETQYF. Together with reference TRBV7-2 and TRBJ2-5, the CDR3 gives the full variable domain: GAGVSQSPSNKVTEKGKDVELRCDPISGHTALYWYRQSLGQGLEFLIYFQGNSAPDKSGLPSDRFSAERTGGSVSTLTIQRTQQEDSAVYLCASSSASGQETQYFGPGTRLLVL.